This T cell receptor beta chain comes out of a study of CD4 T cells in relation to SARS-CoV-2 and coronaviruses. TCRdb's table, derived via immunoSEQ multiplex PCR, lists solely in-frame clones and lacks some. The sample includes over 25,000 clones, 78% of them seen just once. CDR1 and CDR2 (germline): SNHLY, FYNNEI. The CDR3 is 15 residues long. V was cut by 0 bases and J by 8 bases, with 14 bases left in between. The unexposed donors gave CD4+ T cells in about 2011-2018, prior to COVID-19. Isolation of CD4+ T cells took place after roughly nine days in culture. Testing used SARS-CoV-2 S/N and four cold-coronavirus spikes on unexposed-donor CD4+ T cells, cells permitting. Cultures held two million PBMCs per well with 9 to 10 IU/ml IL-2. This clone was recorded only once. Its antigen is currently unknown.

The V call is TRBV2, the J call TRBJ2-1; TRBD2 is a possible D gene (7 bases). The receptor was isolated from a human donor in good health. Sequenced material: CD4+ T cells from PBMCs, cultured in vitro. The CDR3 DNA is TGTGCCAGCAGTGAAGCGGGGGGGGCCTGGTATGAGCAGTTCTTC. This codes for CASSEAGGAWYEQFF.